This T cell receptor (beta chain) was identified during a study of T cell responses to AZD1222 COVID-19 vaccine. Study results and caveats: Compared with day 0, the breadth and depth of the Spike-specific TCR repertoire rose significantly after two doses of AZD1222.

Doses given second, at about 4 or about 12 weeks, were pooled. Method: immunoSEQ multiplex PCR; TCRdb's copy keeps in-frame clones and lacks some. In the table there are about 150,000 clones, 70% to 90% of which are singletons. This clone has only one observation. The target antigen is unknown. The V gene's germline CDR1 is ENHRY and CDR2 SYGVKD. With 5 bases removed from V and 5 bases from J, the gap between germline ends came to 13 bases. This CDR3 has 13 residues. The material sequenced was peripheral blood, taken 28 days after the second AZD1222 dose. This receptor was identified in an adult who received the AZD1222 COVID-19 vaccine. The chain employs TRBV10-3 and TRBJ2-7; a possible D gene is TRBD1 (6 bases). CDR3 in DNA: TGTGCCATCAGTCAACAGGGCCCCAACGAGCAGTACTTC. It translates to CAISQQGPNEQYF.